Reported below is one TCR beta chain. Antigen: not known. The entry originates in a study of T cell responses to AZD1222 COVID-19 vaccine. Measured with immunoSEQ multiplex PCR; TCRdb has only the in-frame clones, and not every one. The sample has approximately 120,000 clones, 84% seen once. Germline CDR1 is MNHNY and CDR2 is SVGAGI (reference sequence). The CDR3 loop spans 15 amino acids. Trimming cost V 6 bases and J 8 bases; bases outside gene matches: 9. Study-level results: Vaccine-associated CD4 TCRs ranged over spike, dominating at 160-218 and 743-854.

The clonotype was recovered from an adult who received the AZD1222 COVID-19 vaccine. The chain couples TRBV6-6 to TRBJ1-4; 10 nucleotides agree with TRBD1. This material consisted of peripheral blood, taken 28 days after the second AZD1222 dose. CDR3 DNA: TGTGCCAGCAGAGCGGGACAGGGGTTAGGCGAAAAACTGTTTTTT. Translation: CASRAGQGLGEKLFF.